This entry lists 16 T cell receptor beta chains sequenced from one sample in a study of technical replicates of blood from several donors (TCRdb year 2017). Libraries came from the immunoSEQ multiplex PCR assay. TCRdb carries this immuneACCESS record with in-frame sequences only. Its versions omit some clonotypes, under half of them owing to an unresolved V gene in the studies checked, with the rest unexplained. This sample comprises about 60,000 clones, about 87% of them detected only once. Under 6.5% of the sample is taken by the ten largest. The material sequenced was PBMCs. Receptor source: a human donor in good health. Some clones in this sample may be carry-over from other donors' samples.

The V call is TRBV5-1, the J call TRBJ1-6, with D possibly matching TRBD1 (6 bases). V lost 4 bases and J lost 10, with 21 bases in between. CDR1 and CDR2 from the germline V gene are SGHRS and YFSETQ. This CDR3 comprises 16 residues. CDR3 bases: TGCGCCAGCAGCCCCAACCTACAGGGTGGGGGATCACCCCTCCACTTT. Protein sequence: CASSPNLQGGGSPLHF.

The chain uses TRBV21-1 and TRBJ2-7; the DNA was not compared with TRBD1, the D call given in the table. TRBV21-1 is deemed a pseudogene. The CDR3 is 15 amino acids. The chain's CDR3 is CASSDTGTGSYEQYF. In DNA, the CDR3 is TGTGCCAGCAGCGACACCGGGACAGGGAGCTACGAGCAGTACTTC.

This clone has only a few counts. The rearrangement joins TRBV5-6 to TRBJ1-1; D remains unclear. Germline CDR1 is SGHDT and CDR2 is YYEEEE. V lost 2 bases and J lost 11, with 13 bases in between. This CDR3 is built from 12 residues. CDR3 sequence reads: CASSLKQRPAFF. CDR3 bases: TGTGCCAGCAGCTTAAAACAACGCCCGGCTTTCTTT.

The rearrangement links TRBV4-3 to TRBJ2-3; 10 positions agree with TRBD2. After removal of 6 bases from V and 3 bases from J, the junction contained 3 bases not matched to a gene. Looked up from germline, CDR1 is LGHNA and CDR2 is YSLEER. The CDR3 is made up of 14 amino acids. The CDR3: CASSQGLATDTQYF. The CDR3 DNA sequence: TGCGCCAGCAGTCAGGGACTAGCGACAGATACGCAGTATTTT.

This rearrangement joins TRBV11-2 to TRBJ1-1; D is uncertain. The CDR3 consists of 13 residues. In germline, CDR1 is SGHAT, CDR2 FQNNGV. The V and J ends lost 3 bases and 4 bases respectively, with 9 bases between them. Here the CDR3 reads CASSLTRGTEAFF. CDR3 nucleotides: TGTGCCAGCAGCTTGACACGGGGCACTGAAGCTTTCTTT.

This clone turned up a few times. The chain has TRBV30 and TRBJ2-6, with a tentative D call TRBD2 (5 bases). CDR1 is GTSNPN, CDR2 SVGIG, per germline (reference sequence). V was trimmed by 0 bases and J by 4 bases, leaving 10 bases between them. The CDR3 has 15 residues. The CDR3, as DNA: TGTGCCTGGAGTGTATTGGGGAGAGGGGCCAACGTCCTGACTTTC. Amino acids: CAWSVLGRGANVLTF.

CDR3 DNA: TGTGCCAGCAGCTTACCCGGTGAGACCCAGTACTTC. Translated, it gives CASSLPGETQYF. The rearrangement uses TRBV7-8 and TRBJ2-5; D not resolved. Germline-derived CDR1 and CDR2 are SGHVS and FQNEAQ. V was shortened by 2 bases and J by 5 bases, with 6 bases between the two germline ends. The CDR3 runs 12 residues.

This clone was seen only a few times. CDR3 residues: CASSSVAASTDTQYF. In DNA form, the CDR3 reads TGTGCCAGCAGCTCCGTAGCGGCCTCCACAGATACGCAGTATTTT. V is TRBV5-6 and J is TRBJ2-3; D may be TRBD2 (6 bases). The V end was cut by 3 bases, the J end by 2 bases, with 13 bases between. The CDR3 runs 15 residues. Germline V lookup: CDR1 SGHDT, CDR2 YYEEEE.

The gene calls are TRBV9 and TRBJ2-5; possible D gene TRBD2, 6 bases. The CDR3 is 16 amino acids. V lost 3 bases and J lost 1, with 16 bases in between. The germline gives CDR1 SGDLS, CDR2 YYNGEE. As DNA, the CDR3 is TGTGCCAGCAGCGCAGGATTTCTAGCGAGCCAAGAGACCCAGTACTTC. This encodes CASSAGFLASQETQYF.

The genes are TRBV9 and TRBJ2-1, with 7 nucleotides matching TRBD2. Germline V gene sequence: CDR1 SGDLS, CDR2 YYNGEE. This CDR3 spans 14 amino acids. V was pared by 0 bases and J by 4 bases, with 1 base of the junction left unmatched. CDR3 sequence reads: CASSVVGGYNEQFF. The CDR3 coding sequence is TGTGCCAGCAGCGTAGTCGGGGGGTACAATGAGCAGTTCTTC.

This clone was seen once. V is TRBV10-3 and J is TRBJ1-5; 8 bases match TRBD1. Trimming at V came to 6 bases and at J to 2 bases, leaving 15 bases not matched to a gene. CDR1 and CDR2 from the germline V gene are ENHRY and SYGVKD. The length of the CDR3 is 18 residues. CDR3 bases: TGTGCCATCAGCCAGGGGGCATTAGATTTGAGAGGCAATCAGCCCCAGCATTTT. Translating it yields CAISQGALDLRGNQPQHF.

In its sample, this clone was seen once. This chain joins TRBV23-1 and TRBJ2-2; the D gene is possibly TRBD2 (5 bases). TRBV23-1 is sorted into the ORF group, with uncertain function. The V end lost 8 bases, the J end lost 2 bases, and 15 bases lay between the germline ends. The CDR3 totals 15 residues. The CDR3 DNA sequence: TGCGCCAGCGGACGACGGAGGTTTAACACCGGGGAGCTGTTTTTT. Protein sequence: CASGRRRFNTGELFF.

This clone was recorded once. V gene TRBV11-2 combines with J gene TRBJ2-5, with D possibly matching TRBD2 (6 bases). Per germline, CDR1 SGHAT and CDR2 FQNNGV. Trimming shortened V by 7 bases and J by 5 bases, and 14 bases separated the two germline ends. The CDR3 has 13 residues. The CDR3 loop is CASNAGPGETQYF. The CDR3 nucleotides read TGTGCCAGCAACGCGGGGCCTGGGGAGACCCAGTACTTC.

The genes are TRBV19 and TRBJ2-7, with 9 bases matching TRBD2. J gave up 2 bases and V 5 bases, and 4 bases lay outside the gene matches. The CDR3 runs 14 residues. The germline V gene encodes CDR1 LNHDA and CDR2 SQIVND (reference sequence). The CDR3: CASSLASGAYEQYF. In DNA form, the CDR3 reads TGTGCCAGTAGTTTGGCTAGCGGGGCCTACGAGCAGTACTTC.

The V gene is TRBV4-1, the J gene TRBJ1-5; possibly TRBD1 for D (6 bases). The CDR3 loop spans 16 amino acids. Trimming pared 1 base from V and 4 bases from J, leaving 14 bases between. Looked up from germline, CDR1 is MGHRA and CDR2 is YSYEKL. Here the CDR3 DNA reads TGCGCCAGCAGCCAAGTCCCAGGGGCAGGAAATCAGCCCCAGCATTTT. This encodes CASSQVPGAGNQPQHF.

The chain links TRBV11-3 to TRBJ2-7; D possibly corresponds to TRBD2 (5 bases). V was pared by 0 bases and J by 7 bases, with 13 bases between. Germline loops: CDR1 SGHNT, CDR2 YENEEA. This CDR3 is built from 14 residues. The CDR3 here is CASSLDGRPGEQYF. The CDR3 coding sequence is TGTGCCAGCAGCTTAGACGGCAGGCCGGGGGAGCAGTACTTC.